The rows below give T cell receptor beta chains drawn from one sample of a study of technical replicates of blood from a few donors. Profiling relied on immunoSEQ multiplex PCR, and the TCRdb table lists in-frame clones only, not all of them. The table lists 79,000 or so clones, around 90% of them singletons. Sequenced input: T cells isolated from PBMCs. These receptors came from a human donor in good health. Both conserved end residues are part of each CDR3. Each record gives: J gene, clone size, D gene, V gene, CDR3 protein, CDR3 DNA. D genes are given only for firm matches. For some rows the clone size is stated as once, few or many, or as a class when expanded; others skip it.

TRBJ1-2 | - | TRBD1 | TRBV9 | CASSVDPMTGGYGYTF | TGTGCCAGCAGCGTAGACCCCATGACAGGGGGATATGGCTACACCTTC
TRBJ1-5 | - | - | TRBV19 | CATLTEGGNQPQHF | TGTGCCACATTAACCGAGGGGGGGAATCAGCCCCAGCATTTT
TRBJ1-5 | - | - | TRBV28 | CASSFPYLAQPQHF | TGTGCCAGCAGTTTTCCATACCTAGCTCAGCCCCAGCATTTT
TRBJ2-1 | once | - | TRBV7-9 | CASFTRPTEQFF | TGTGCCAGCTTCACTAGACCGACTGAGCAGTTCTTC
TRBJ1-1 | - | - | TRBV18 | CASSHSGAGVTEAFF | TGTGCCAGCTCACATTCCGGGGCAGGGGTCACTGAAGCTTTCTTT
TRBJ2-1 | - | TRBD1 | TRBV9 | CASSVDGTAYNEQFF | TGTGCCAGCAGCGTAGACGGGACAGCCTACAATGAGCAGTTCTTC
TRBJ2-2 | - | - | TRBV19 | CASSPILAEMNTGELFF | TGTGCCAGTAGTCCTATTTTAGCGGAGATGAACACCGGGGAGCTGTTTTTT
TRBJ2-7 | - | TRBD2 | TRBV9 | CASSVDSGRTYEQYF | TGTGCCAGCAGCGTAGATAGCGGGAGGACCTACGAGCAGTACTTC
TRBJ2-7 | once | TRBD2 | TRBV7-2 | CASSPRTSGIFGYEQYF | TGTGCCAGCAGCCCTAGGACTAGCGGGATTTTTGGCTACGAGCAGTACTTC
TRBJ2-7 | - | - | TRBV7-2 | CASSPILIVSIIDEQYF | TGTGCCAGCAGCCCAATCCTCATAGTTAGCATCATCGACGAGCAGTACTTC
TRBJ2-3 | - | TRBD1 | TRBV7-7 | CASSLTGQGTDTQYF | TGTGCTAGCAGCTTAACTGGACAGGGCACAGATACGCAGTATTTT
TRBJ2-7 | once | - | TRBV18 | CASSPEGQPYEQYF | TGTGCCAGCTCACCTGAAGGACAGCCCTACGAGCAGTACTTC
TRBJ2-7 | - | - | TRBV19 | CASSIARGAYEQYF | TGTGCCAGTAGTATAGCGCGTGGGGCTTACGAGCAGTACTTC
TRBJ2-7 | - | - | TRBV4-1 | CASSQAAGRDFYEQYF | TGCGCCAGCAGCCAGGCGGCTGGCAGGGACTTCTACGAGCAGTACTTC
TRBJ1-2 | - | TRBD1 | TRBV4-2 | CASSPDREIVGYTF | TGTGCCAGCAGCCCGGACAGGGAGATTGTCGGCTACACCTTC
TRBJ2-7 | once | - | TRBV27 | CASSWDFPSEQYF | TGTGCCAGCAGTTGGGACTTCCCCTCCGAGCAGTACTTC
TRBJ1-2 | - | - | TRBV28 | CASSLSGDYGYTF | TGTGCCAGCAGTTTATCGGGAGACTATGGCTACACCTTC
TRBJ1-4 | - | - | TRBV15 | CATGQLTSTNEKLFF | TGTGCCACCGGACAGCTTACGTCAACTAATGAAAAACTGTTTTTT
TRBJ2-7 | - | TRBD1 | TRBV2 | CASSGTGWNHEQYF | TGTGCCAGCTCCGGGACAGGGTGGAACCACGAGCAGTACTTC
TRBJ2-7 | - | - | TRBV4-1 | CASSQDYREYEQYF | TGCGCCAGCAGCCAAGACTACAGGGAGTACGAGCAGTACTTC
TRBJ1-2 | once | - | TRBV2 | CASRAPGAVHGYTF | TGTGCCAGCAGGGCTCCGGGAGCTGTCCATGGCTACACCTTC
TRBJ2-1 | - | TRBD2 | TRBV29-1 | CSVGTRNNEQFF | TGCAGCGTTGGGACTAGAAACAATGAGCAGTTCTTC
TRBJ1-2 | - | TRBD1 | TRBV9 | CASSEGDRYGYTF | TGTGCCAGCAGCGAGGGGGACAGGTATGGCTACACCTTC
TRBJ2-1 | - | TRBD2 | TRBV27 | CASSLRGVDNEQFF | TGTGCCAGCAGTTTACGGGGGGTTGACAATGAGCAGTTCTTC
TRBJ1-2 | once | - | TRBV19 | CASSVQGPLNYGYTF | TGTGCCAGTAGTGTACAGGGCCCCCTTAACTATGGCTACACCTTC
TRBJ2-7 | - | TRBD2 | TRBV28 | CASGESGSGYEQYF | TGTGCCAGCGGGGAAAGCGGGAGTGGGTACGAGCAGTACTTC
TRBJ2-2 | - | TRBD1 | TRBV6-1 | CASSPDRGHTGELFF | TGTGCCAGCAGCCCGGACAGGGGGCATACCGGGGAGCTGTTTTTT
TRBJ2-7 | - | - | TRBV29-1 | CSVVAESSYEQYF | TGCAGCGTTGTGGCGGAAAGCTCCTACGAGCAGTACTTC
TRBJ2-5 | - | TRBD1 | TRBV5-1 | CASSPQGARETQYF | TGCGCCAGCAGCCCTCAGGGGGCGCGGGAGACCCAGTACTTC
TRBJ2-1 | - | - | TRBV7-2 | CASSLRTNRRNEQFF | TGTGCCAGCAGCTTAAGAACGAACCGGAGAAATGAGCAGTTCTTC
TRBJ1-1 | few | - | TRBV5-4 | CASSLTVMNTEAFF | TGTGCCAGCAGCTTGACAGTCATGAACACTGAAGCTTTCTTT
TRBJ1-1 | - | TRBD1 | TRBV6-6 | CASSLTGGLMNTEAFF | TGTGCCAGCAGTCTGACAGGGGGACTCATGAACACTGAAGCTTTCTTT
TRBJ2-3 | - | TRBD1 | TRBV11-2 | CASSLVAGGYEDTQYF | TGTGCCAGCAGCTTAGTTGCAGGGGGCTATGAAGATACGCAGTATTTT
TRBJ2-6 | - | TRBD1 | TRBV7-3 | CASSIVDRGSGANVLTF | TGTGCCAGCAGCATCGTTGACAGGGGTTCTGGGGCCAACGTCCTGACTTTC
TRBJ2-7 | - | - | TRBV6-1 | CASSGTIEGYEQYF | TGTGCCAGCAGTGGGACTATCGAGGGATACGAGCAGTACTTC
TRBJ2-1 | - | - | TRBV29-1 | CSVDRSSYNEQFF | TGCAGCGTTGATAGGAGCTCCTACAATGAGCAGTTCTTC
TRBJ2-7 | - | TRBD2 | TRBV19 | CASSTYGTSDEQYF | TGTGCCAGTAGTACCTACGGGACTAGCGACGAGCAGTACTTC
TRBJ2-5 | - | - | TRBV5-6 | CASSLSPDGGTQYF | TGTGCCAGCAGCTTATCGCCAGACGGCGGGACCCAGTACTTC
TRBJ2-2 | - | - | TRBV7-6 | CASSSTRNTGELFF | TGTGCCAGCAGCTCCACTAGGAACACCGGGGAGCTGTTTTTT
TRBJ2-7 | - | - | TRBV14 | CASSHGGLLTYEQYF | TGTGCCAGCAGCCACGGGGGGCTCCTCACCTACGAGCAGTACTTC
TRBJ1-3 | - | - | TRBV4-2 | CASSQDMSYSGNTIYF | TGTGCCAGCAGCCAAGATATGAGTTACTCTGGAAACACCATATATTTT
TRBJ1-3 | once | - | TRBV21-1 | CASSFLRGGRFSGNTIYF | TGTGCCAGCAGCTTCTTAAGGGGAGGACGGTTCTCTGGAAACACCATATATTTT